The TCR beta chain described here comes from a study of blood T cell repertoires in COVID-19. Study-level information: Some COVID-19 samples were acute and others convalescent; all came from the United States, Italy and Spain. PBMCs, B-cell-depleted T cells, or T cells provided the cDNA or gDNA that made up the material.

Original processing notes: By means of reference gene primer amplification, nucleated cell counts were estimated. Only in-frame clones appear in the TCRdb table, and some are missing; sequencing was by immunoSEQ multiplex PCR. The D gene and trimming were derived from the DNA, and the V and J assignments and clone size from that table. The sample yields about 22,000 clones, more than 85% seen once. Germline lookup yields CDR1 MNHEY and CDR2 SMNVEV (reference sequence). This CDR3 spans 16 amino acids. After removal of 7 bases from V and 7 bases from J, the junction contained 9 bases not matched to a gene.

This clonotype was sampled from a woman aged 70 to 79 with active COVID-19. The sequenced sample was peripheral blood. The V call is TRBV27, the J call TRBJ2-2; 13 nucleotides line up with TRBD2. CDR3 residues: CASTLLAGGPGGELFF. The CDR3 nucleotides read TGTGCCAGCACCCTACTAGCGGGAGGGCCTGGCGGGGAGCTGTTTTTT.